Below, 26 T cell receptor beta chains from the same sample are listed, as sequenced in a study of T-cell reconstitution after alpha-beta-depleted transplantation in children. TCRbeta library preparation incorporated unique molecular identifiers. TCRdb used MiXCR to reprocess the PCR reads, holding one entry per CDR3 protein. Found here are about 350,000 distinct CDR3 sequences, about an eighth of them singletons; the top ten hold 4.3%. The sequencing used PBMCs, collected from the stem cell graft. The source of these receptors is a human donor who donated a stem cell graft to a child with Fanconi anemia.

This clonotype was observed a few times. The CDR3 region is CASSPRGTPGGNEQFF. In DNA, the CDR3 is TGTGCCAGCAGCCCCCGGGGCACCCCGGGGGGGAATGAGCAGTTCTTC. The chain joins TRBV7-2 to TRBJ2-1; 8 bases are shared with TRBD2. This CDR3 spans 16 amino acids. The J segment lost 7 bases and the V segment lost 5 bases, leaving 13 bases of the junction unmatched. Germline loops: CDR1 SGHTA, CDR2 FQGNSA.

The chain is built from TRBV12-3 or TRBV12-4 and TRBJ1-4; maybe TRBD1 (6 bases). Trimming cost V 5 bases and J 0 bases, with 10 bases left between them. The CDR3 is made up of 15 amino acids. DNA for the CDR3: TGTGCCAGCAGTCTAAGGACAGCAACTAATGAAAAACTGTTTTTT. This sequence encodes CASSLRTATNEKLFF.

This clonotype has only a few counts. This chain links TRBV5-1 with TRBJ2-3, with TRBD1 as a possible D gene (5 bases). Germline CDR1 and CDR2: SGHRS and YFSETQ. The CDR3 covers 16 residues. The V gene lost 0 bases and the J gene lost 4 bases, with 15 bases spanning the gap. CDR3 DNA: TGCGCCAGCAGCTTGGTTAGTAGGGGAAGCGCAGATACGCAGTATTTT. It yields the protein CASSLVSRGSADTQYF.

This clonotype came up many times. The chain links TRBV4-1 to TRBJ2-1, with D uncertain. This CDR3 contains 16 residues. Between the trimmed V and J ends, which lost 3 bases and 8 bases, there was a span of 20 bases. Germline assignment: CDR1 MGHRA and CDR2 YSYEKL. The CDR3 region is CASSHALSLRGYEQFF. CDR3 in DNA: TGCGCCAGCAGCCACGCCTTAAGCCTTCGAGGTTATGAGCAGTTCTTC.

This clonotype was picked up a small number of times. This rearrangement joins TRBV12-3 or TRBV12-4 to TRBJ2-5; either TRBD1 or TRBD2 may supply D (5 bases each). The CDR3 is made up of 15 amino acids. V was pared by 6 bases and J by 5 bases, with 19 bases between. CDR3 sequence: CASRNGGRYAETQYF. In DNA form, the CDR3 reads TGTGCCAGCAGAAATGGGGGACGATACGCGGAGACCCAGTACTTC.

This clonotype was observed at least ten times. J is TRBJ1-6 and V is TRBV12-3 or TRBV12-4, with D possibly matching TRBD1 (5 bases). The length of the CDR3 is 15 residues. The V end lost 7 bases, the J end lost 7 bases, and 17 bases lay between the germline ends. The CDR3 here is CASTAGPWGNSPLHF. The CDR3 coding sequence is TGTGCCAGCACCGCAGGGCCCTGGGGGAATTCACCCCTCCACTTT.

This sequence joins TRBV19 and TRBJ2-2, with D unclear. Germline assignment: CDR1 LNHDA and CDR2 SQIVND (reference sequence). The CDR3 has 13 amino acids. The germline V and J ends were trimmed by 6 bases and 5 bases, with 10 bases remaining between them. The CDR3 here is CASRKDGTGELFF. CDR3 bases: TGTGCCAGTAGAAAGGACGGGACCGGGGAGCTGTTTTTT. The whole variable domain, filled in from reference TRBV19 and TRBJ2-2, reads DGGITQSPKYLFRKEGQNVTLSCEQNLNHDAMYWYRQDPGQGLRLIYYSQIVNDFQKGDIAEGYSVSREKKESFPLTVTSAQKNPTAFYLCASRKDGTGELFFGEGSRLTVL.

The gene calls are TRBV25-1 and TRBJ1-5; a weak D match, TRBD1 (6 bases). The CDR3 length is 21 residues. Germline V gene data show CDR1 as MGHDK and CDR2 as SYGVNS. V was shortened by 1 base and J by 0 bases, with 25 bases between the two germline ends. The DNA for the CDR3 is TGTGCCAGCAGTGAATCTCGCCAAGGGCAGGGGCGAGGATATAGCAATCAGCCCCAGCATTTT. Protein: CASSESRQGQGRGYSNQPQHF. The variable domain in full, completed from reference TRBV25-1 and TRBJ1-5, reads EADIYQTPRYLVIGTGKKITLECSQTMGHDKMYWYQQDPGMELHLIHYSYGVNSTEKGDLSSESTVSRIRTEHFPLTLESARPSHTSQYLCASSESRQGQGRGYSNQPQHFGDGTRLSIL.

This sequence joins TRBV30 and TRBJ2-1, with 13 nucleotides matching TRBD2. Trimming removed 5 bases from V and 7 bases from J; junction bases left unmatched: 5. The germline CDR1 and CDR2 sequences are GTSNPN and SVGIG (reference sequence). The CDR3 extends over 14 amino acids. The DNA of the CDR3 is TGTGCCTGGGTTAGGACTAGCGGGGGTAATGAGCAGTTCTTC. Translated, it gives CAWVRTSGGNEQFF.

This clonotype was recorded many times. The V and J genes are TRBV6-1 and TRBJ2-3; 7 bases map to TRBD1. J gave up 5 bases and V 6 bases, and 8 bases lay outside the gene matches. CDR3 size: 14 residues. The germline V gene encodes CDR1 MNHNS and CDR2 SASEGT. This chain's CDR3 is CASSPDRFQDTQYF. CDR3 sequence (DNA): TGTGCCAGCAGCCCGGACAGGTTTCAAGATACGCAGTATTTT.

This clonotype has ten or more counts. The chain uses TRBV11-1 and TRBJ2-3, with D perhaps TRBD1 (6 bases). Deletions cut 6 bases from V and 2 bases from J, with 18 bases between. Germline CDR1 is SGHAT and CDR2 is FQDESV (reference sequence). This CDR3 spans 16 amino acids. CDR3 coding DNA: TGTGCCAGCAGAAGCCAACAGGGTCACTACACAGATACGCAGTATTTT. This codes for CASRSQQGHYTDTQYF.

This clonotype was seen a few times. This chain uses TRBV2 with TRBJ2-1; no firm D call. The CDR3 is 15 residues long. Germline loops: CDR1 SNHLY, CDR2 FYNNEI. Trimming cost V 5 bases and J 1 base, with 12 bases left between them. The CDR3 nucleotides read TGTGCCAGCAGTAAGTCCGTTGTGTCCTACAATGAGCAGTTCTTC. The encoded protein is CASSKSVVSYNEQFF.

In its sample, this clonotype was seen a few times. The gene calls are TRBV5-5 and TRBJ2-6, with D perhaps TRBD2 (5 bases). The CDR3 length is 15 residues. From germline, CDR1 is SGHKS and CDR2 YYEKEE (reference sequence). V gave up 3 bases and J gave up 4 bases, with 11 bases separating them. CDR3 sequence reads: CASSSRTAGANVLTF. The CDR3, as DNA: TGTGCCAGCAGCTCGAGGACTGCCGGGGCCAACGTCCTGACTTTC.

This chain joins TRBV6-1 and TRBJ1-3; D is unresolved. V shed 7 bases and J shed 0 bases, with 10 bases lying between them. The CDR3 covers 14 residues. The germline gives CDR1 MNHNS, CDR2 SASEGT. The CDR3 sequence: CASTDNYSGNTIYF. The CDR3 DNA reads TGTGCCAGCACCGACAATTACTCTGGAAACACCATATATTTT.

The chain combines TRBV6-5 with TRBJ2-2; 10 positions agree with TRBD1. This CDR3 is built from 17 residues. Germline CDR1 MNHEY, CDR2 SVGAGI. V trimming: 4 bases; J trimming: 1 base; junction bases outside the gene matches: 6. CDR3 sequence: CASSSFRTGGNTGELFF. CDR3 coding DNA: TGTGCCAGCAGTTCATTCCGGACAGGGGGGAACACCGGGGAGCTGTTTTTT.

There are a few counts of this clonotype. The V call is TRBV10-3, the J call TRBJ1-4; 11 bases agree with TRBD1. The CDR3 covers 18 residues. V lost 3 bases, J lost 1 base, and 7 bases stayed unmatched. Germline V gene sequence: CDR1 ENHRY, CDR2 SYGVKD. CDR3 sequence: CAISERTGGAGTNEKLFF. In DNA form, the CDR3 reads TGTGCCATCAGTGAAAGGACAGGGGGCGCCGGAACTAATGAAAAACTGTTTTTT.

The genes are TRBV5-1 and TRBJ2-5, with D possibly matching TRBD1 (6 bases). Trimming shortened V by 4 bases and J by 5 bases, and 21 bases separated the two germline ends. Germline CDR1 SGHRS, CDR2 YFSETQ. The CDR3 spans 16 residues. The CDR3 protein is CASSLLGRTVGETQYF. The DNA of the CDR3 is TGCGCCAGCAGCCTATTGGGACGGACAGTGGGGGAGACCCAGTACTTC.

This clonotype was seen only a few times. This sequence joins TRBV12-3 or TRBV12-4 and TRBJ2-2; D may be TRBD2 (6 bases). Trimming shortened V by 3 bases and J by 7 bases, and 12 bases separated the two germline ends. The CDR3 runs to 14 residues. The CDR3 coding sequence is TGTGCCAGCAGTTTGGCGGGGACGGGCGGGGAGCTGTTTTTT. This gives the protein CASSLAGTGGELFF.

The gene calls are TRBV29-1 and TRBJ2-5, with D tentatively TRBD1 (6 bases). Between the trimmed V and J ends, which lost 5 bases and 4 bases, there was a span of 17 bases. CDR1 is SQVTM, CDR2 ANQGSEA, per germline. The CDR3 is 14 amino acids. The CDR3 spells CSVLSGVQGETQYF. CDR3 bases: TGCAGCGTTCTTTCAGGGGTCCAGGGAGAGACCCAGTACTTC. Complete variable domain (other parts from reference TRBV29-1 and TRBJ2-5): SAVISQKPSRDICQRGTSLTIQCQVDSQVTMMFWYRQQPGQSLTLIATANQGSEATYESGFVIDKFPISRPNLTFSTLTVSNMSPEDSSIYLCSVLSGVQGETQYFGPGTRLLVL.

This clonotype occurred a few times. The chain joins TRBV15 to TRBJ1-5; D is unclear. CDR1 is LNHNV, CDR2 YYDKDF, per germline (reference sequence). The CDR3 sequence is 14 residues long. V dropped 8 bases and J dropped 0 bases, with 11 bases sitting between them. CDR3: CATGKRDSNQPQHF. In nucleotides, the CDR3 is TGTGCCACCGGCAAGCGAGATAGCAATCAGCCCCAGCATTTT.

In this sample, this clonotype turned up many times. The genes are TRBV12-3 or TRBV12-4 and TRBJ1-1, with D possibly TRBD1 on 5 matching bases. Trimming removed 0 bases at V and 6 bases at J, with 14 bases between. This CDR3 contains 15 residues. CDR3 sequence (DNA): TGTGCCAGCAGTTTAGCCGGACATCGTAACGCTGAAGCTTTCTTT. It translates to CASSLAGHRNAEAFF.

V is TRBV7-2 and J is TRBJ1-5; TRBD1 is a possible D gene (6 bases). The V end lost 8 bases, the J end lost 0 bases, and 14 bases lay between the germline ends. CDR1 and CDR2 from the germline V gene are SGHTA and FQGNSA. CDR3 size: 15 residues. CDR3 loop: CASGEGGFSNQPQHF. As DNA, the CDR3 is TGTGCCAGCGGAGAGGGGGGGTTTAGCAATCAGCCCCAGCATTTT.

This clonotype was seen more than once but under ten times. This chain connects TRBV5-1 to TRBJ2-7; 7 bases map to TRBD1. Germline trimming cut 0 bases from V and 2 bases from J; bases unmatched to any gene: 8. CDR1 and CDR2 from the germline V gene are SGHRS and YFSETQ. This CDR3 is 16 amino acids long. CDR3 coding DNA: TGCGCCAGCAGCTTGGAGGGTGGGGACAGCGCCTACGAGCAGTACTTC. Encoded protein: CASSLEGGDSAYEQYF.

The rearrangement uses TRBV2 and TRBJ2-7, with D hard to call. This CDR3 has 11 amino acids. Germline values: CDR1 SNHLY, CDR2 FYNNEI. V lost 6 bases, J lost 11 bases, and 14 bases lay in between. The CDR3: CASRKDLVEYF. Written as DNA, the CDR3 is TGTGCCAGCAGGAAGGACCTGGTAGAGTACTTC.

In this sample, this clonotype turned up a few times. The chain has TRBV18 and TRBJ2-1, with 9 bases matching TRBD2. The CDR3 has 16 residues. In germline, CDR1 is KGHSH, CDR2 LQKENI. Unmatched junction bases numbered 14, after V lost 6 bases and J lost 8 bases. In DNA form, the CDR3 reads TGTGCCAGCTCCCCCTCCGCTAGCGGGGTTGGGGATGAGCAGTTCTTC. Protein product: CASSPSASGVGDEQFF.

This rearrangement joins TRBV10-2 to TRBJ1-1; D is ambiguous. The CDR3 covers 15 residues. V was trimmed by 6 bases and J by 3 bases, leaving 17 bases between them. Germline values: CDR1 WSHSY, CDR2 SAAADI. The CDR3 DNA is TGCGCCAGCAGCCTCTCGGTGGCTCCGGACACTGAAGCTTTCTTT. Translating it yields CASSLSVAPDTEAFF.